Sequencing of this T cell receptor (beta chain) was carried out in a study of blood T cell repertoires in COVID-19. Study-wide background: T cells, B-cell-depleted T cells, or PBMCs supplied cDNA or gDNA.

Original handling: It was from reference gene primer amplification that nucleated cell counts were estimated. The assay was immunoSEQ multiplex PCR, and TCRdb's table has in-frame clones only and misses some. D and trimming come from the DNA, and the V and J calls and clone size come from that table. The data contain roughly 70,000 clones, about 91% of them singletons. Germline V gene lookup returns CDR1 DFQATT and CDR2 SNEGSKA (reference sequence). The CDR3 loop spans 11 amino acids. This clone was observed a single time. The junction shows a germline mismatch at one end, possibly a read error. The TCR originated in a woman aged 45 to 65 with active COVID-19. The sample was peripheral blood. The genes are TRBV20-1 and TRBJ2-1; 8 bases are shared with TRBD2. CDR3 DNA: TGTCAAGCGGGAGTCATGAATGAGCAGTTCTTC. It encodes CQAGVMNEQFF.